A selection of T cell receptor beta chains follows, all from one sample in a study of T cell responses to AZD1222 COVID-19 vaccine. Measured with immunoSEQ multiplex PCR; TCRdb has only the in-frame clones, and not every one. Of approximately 110,000 clones listed, 92% were seen once; the top ten hold about 7.7%. The sequences come from peripheral blood, collected 28 days after the second AZD1222 dose. The source of these receptors is an adult who received the AZD1222 COVID-19 vaccine. CDR3s include the opening cysteine and the closing phenylalanine or tryptophan. D genes are given only for firm matches. Clone size appears in some rows only: once, few, many, or a class for an expanded clone.

CDR3aa: CASNRQGENNSPLHF
CDR3nt: TGTGCCAGCAATAGACAGGGGGAAAATAATTCACCCCTCCACTTT
j_gene: TRBJ1-6
d_gene: TRBD1
v_gene: TRBV2
abundance: once

CDR3aa: CASSLGQGGTTSNQPQHF
CDR3nt: TGTGCCAGCAGCTTGGGACAGGGTGGTACAACGAGCAATCAGCCCCAGCATTTT
j_gene: TRBJ1-5
d_gene: TRBD1
v_gene: TRBV5-5
abundance: .

CDR3aa: CASSPGQGDLPFF
CDR3nt: TGTGCCAGCAGTCCGGGACAGGGTGATCTTCCGTTCTTC
j_gene: TRBJ2-1
d_gene: TRBD1
v_gene: TRBV6-2/TRBV6-3
abundance: few

CDR3aa: CASSLTTGESPLHF
CDR3nt: TGTGCCAGCAGTTTAACAACAGGGGAGTCACCCCTCCACTTT
j_gene: TRBJ1-6
d_gene: TRBD1
v_gene: TRBV28
abundance: .

CDR3aa: CASSMRSGTGVNTEAFF
CDR3nt: TGTGCCAGCAGTATGAGAAGCGGGACAGGGGTGAACACTGAAGCTTTCTTT
j_gene: TRBJ1-1
d_gene: TRBD1
v_gene: TRBV27
abundance: .

CDR3aa: CASSQLNTAYSPLHF
CDR3nt: TGTGCCAGCAGCCAATTAAACACAGCCTATTCACCCCTCCACTTT
j_gene: TRBJ1-6
d_gene: .
v_gene: TRBV3-1/TRBV3-2
abundance: .

CDR3aa: CAISERDDGYTF
CDR3nt: TGTGCCATCAGTGAACGGGACGATGGCTACACCTTC
j_gene: TRBJ1-2
d_gene: .
v_gene: TRBV10-3
abundance: .

CDR3aa: CASSLDRGETQYF
CDR3nt: TGTGCCAGCTCACTTGACAGGGGGGAGACCCAGTACTTC
j_gene: TRBJ2-5
d_gene: TRBD1
v_gene: TRBV18
abundance: .

CDR3aa: CASSQVFQDALVSTDTQYF
CDR3nt: TGTGCCAGCAGCCAAGTGTTCCAGGACGCTCTAGTGAGCACAGATACGCAGTATTTT
j_gene: TRBJ2-3
d_gene: .
v_gene: TRBV3-1/TRBV3-2
abundance: .

CDR3aa: CASSPGQMNTEAFF
CDR3nt: TGTGCCAGCAGCCCGGGACAGATGAACACTGAAGCTTTCTTT
j_gene: TRBJ1-1
d_gene: TRBD1
v_gene: TRBV6-5
abundance: .

CDR3aa: CASSKVGDSSYNSPLHF
CDR3nt: TGTGCCAGCAGCAAAGTCGGGGATAGCTCCTATAATTCACCCCTCCACTTT
j_gene: TRBJ1-6
d_gene: .
v_gene: TRBV21-1
abundance: .

CDR3aa: CASSSPLGQSSGNTIYF
CDR3nt: TGTGCCAGCAGTTCACCTCTCGGACAGAGCTCTGGAAACACCATATATTTT
j_gene: TRBJ1-3
d_gene: .
v_gene: TRBV28
abundance: .

CDR3aa: CASSFPGAVYNEQFF
CDR3nt: TGTGCCAGCAGCTTTCCAGGGGCCGTTTACAATGAGCAGTTCTTC
j_gene: TRBJ2-1
d_gene: .
v_gene: TRBV28
abundance: .

CDR3aa: CASRRQGANNQPQHF
CDR3nt: TGTGCCAGCAGGCGACAGGGGGCCAACAATCAGCCCCAGCATTTT
j_gene: TRBJ1-5
d_gene: TRBD1
v_gene: TRBV6-5
abundance: .

CDR3aa: CASSLQWTGSYNEQFF
CDR3nt: TGTGCCAGCAGCCTCCAGTGGACAGGCTCCTACAATGAGCAGTTCTTC
j_gene: TRBJ2-1
d_gene: TRBD1
v_gene: TRBV11-2
abundance: once

CDR3aa: CASRPPGQVGELFF
CDR3nt: TGTGCCAGCAGGCCTCCGGGACAGGTCGGGGAGCTGTTTTTT
j_gene: TRBJ2-2
d_gene: TRBD1
v_gene: TRBV6-5
abundance: .

CDR3aa: CASSLQGANTEAFF
CDR3nt: TGTGCCAGCAGCCTGCAGGGGGCAAACACTGAAGCTTTCTTT
j_gene: TRBJ1-1
d_gene: TRBD1
v_gene: TRBV7-2
abundance: .

CDR3aa: CATSDFTSGGLNEQFF
CDR3nt: TGTGCCACCAGTGATTTCACTAGCGGGGGGCTGAATGAGCAGTTCTTC
j_gene: TRBJ2-1
d_gene: TRBD2
v_gene: TRBV24-1
abundance: .

CDR3aa: CASSLDQRNEKLFF
CDR3nt: TGCGCCAGCAGCTTGGACCAGCGAAATGAAAAACTGTTTTTT
j_gene: TRBJ1-4
d_gene: .
v_gene: TRBV5-1
abundance: .

CDR3aa: CASGLSSGGQETQYF
CDR3nt: TGTGCTAGTGGTTTGTCGAGCGGGGGTCAAGAGACCCAGTACTTC
j_gene: TRBJ2-5
d_gene: TRBD2
v_gene: TRBV12-5
abundance: .

CDR3aa: CASSPGTRGETQYF
CDR3nt: TGTGCCAGCAGCCCCGGGACAAGGGGAGAGACCCAGTACTTC
j_gene: TRBJ2-5
d_gene: .
v_gene: TRBV5-4
abundance: .

CDR3aa: CASSPGRLANTGELFF
CDR3nt: TGTGCCAGCTCACCCGGGAGACTCGCGAACACCGGGGAGCTGTTTTTT
j_gene: TRBJ2-2
d_gene: .
v_gene: TRBV18
abundance: .

CDR3aa: CASSQDGSQGDEKLFF
CDR3nt: TGCGCCAGCAGCCAAGATGGGTCCCAGGGTGATGAAAAACTGTTTTTT
j_gene: TRBJ1-4
d_gene: .
v_gene: TRBV4-1
abundance: .

CDR3aa: CASSPWDRQSGTQYF
CDR3nt: TGTGCCAGCAGCCCTTGGGACAGGCAATCAGGGACCCAGTACTTC
j_gene: TRBJ2-5
d_gene: TRBD1
v_gene: TRBV3-1/TRBV3-2
abundance: .

CDR3aa: CASRRGGSSGTEAFF
CDR3nt: TGTGCCAGCAGACGGGGGGGCTCTTCGGGCACTGAAGCTTTCTTT
j_gene: TRBJ1-1
d_gene: .
v_gene: TRBV28
abundance: .

CDR3aa: CASSLRQASAFF
CDR3nt: TGTGCCAGCAGCCTCCGACAGGCCTCAGCTTTCTTT
j_gene: TRBJ1-1
d_gene: .
v_gene: TRBV28
abundance: .

CDR3aa: CAISERGTGEKLFF
CDR3nt: TGTGCCATCAGTGAGAGGGGAACGGGTGAAAAACTGTTTTTT
j_gene: TRBJ1-4
d_gene: .
v_gene: TRBV10-3
abundance: .

CDR3aa: CASSVAADEQFF
CDR3nt: TGTGCCAGCAGCGTAGCGGCGGATGAGCAGTTCTTC
j_gene: TRBJ2-1
d_gene: .
v_gene: TRBV9
abundance: .

CDR3aa: CASSGQGYGYTF
CDR3nt: TGTGCCAGCAGTGGACAGGGCTATGGCTACACCTTC
j_gene: TRBJ1-2
d_gene: TRBD1
v_gene: TRBV2
abundance: .

CDR3aa: CASSIDLRGLEAFF
CDR3nt: TGTGCCAGTAGTATAGATCTCCGGGGCCTCGAAGCTTTCTTT
j_gene: TRBJ1-1
d_gene: .
v_gene: TRBV19
abundance: .

CDR3aa: CASSSQGEKLFF
CDR3nt: TGTGCCAGCAGCTCACAGGGTGAAAAACTGTTTTTT
j_gene: TRBJ1-4
d_gene: .
v_gene: TRBV7-9
abundance: .

CDR3aa: CASAPWTGELDEQFF
CDR3nt: TGTGCCAGTGCCCCTTGGACAGGGGAATTGGATGAGCAGTTCTTC
j_gene: TRBJ2-1
d_gene: TRBD1
v_gene: TRBV9
abundance: .

CDR3aa: CASSSTSLLDTQYF
CDR3nt: TGTGCCAGTAGTTCGACTAGCCTCTTAGATACGCAGTATTTT
j_gene: TRBJ2-3
d_gene: TRBD2
v_gene: TRBV19
abundance: .

CDR3aa: CASSLEGWQAGAFF
CDR3nt: TGCGCCAGCAGCTTGGAGGGGTGGCAGGCTGGAGCTTTCTTT
j_gene: TRBJ1-1
d_gene: .
v_gene: TRBV5-1
abundance: .

CDR3aa: CASSVTGQGANSPLHF
CDR3nt: TGTGCCAGCTCAGTTACGGGACAGGGGGCGAATTCACCCCTCCACTTT
j_gene: TRBJ1-6
d_gene: TRBD1
v_gene: TRBV18
abundance: .

CDR3aa: CASSREGGPSINQPQHF
CDR3nt: TGCGCCAGCAGTCGCGAAGGAGGGCCCTCAATTAATCAGCCCCAGCATTTT
j_gene: TRBJ1-5
d_gene: .
v_gene: TRBV23-1
abundance: .

CDR3aa: CASSLDRVWQYF
CDR3nt: TGTGCCAGCAGCCTAGACAGGGTGTGGCAGTACTTC
j_gene: TRBJ2-7
d_gene: TRBD1
v_gene: TRBV28
abundance: .

CDR3aa: CASSLDGRDTQYF
CDR3nt: TGTGCCAGCAGCTTAGATGGGAGAGATACGCAGTATTTT
j_gene: TRBJ2-3
d_gene: .
v_gene: TRBV7-9
abundance: .

CDR3aa: CASSDTSGNTIYF
CDR3nt: TGTGCCAGCAGTGACACCTCTGGAAACACCATATATTTT
j_gene: TRBJ1-3
d_gene: .
v_gene: TRBV5-6
abundance: .

CDR3aa: CASSLIDRDEQFF
CDR3nt: TGTGCCAGCAGCTTAATCGACAGGGATGAGCAGTTCTTC
j_gene: TRBJ2-1
d_gene: TRBD1
v_gene: TRBV11-2
abundance: .

CDR3aa: CASSLSGLSGAYNEQFF
CDR3nt: TGTGCCAGCAGCTTATCGGGACTCTCCGGCGCCTACAATGAGCAGTTCTTC
j_gene: TRBJ2-1
d_gene: .
v_gene: TRBV11-3
abundance: .

CDR3aa: CASSYSGTGELFF
CDR3nt: TGTGCCAGCAGTTACTCGGGCACCGGGGAGCTGTTTTTT
j_gene: TRBJ2-2
d_gene: .
v_gene: TRBV6-5
abundance: .

CDR3aa: CASSKDRAEQYF
CDR3nt: TGTGCCAGCAGTAAGGACAGGGCCGAGCAGTACTTC
j_gene: TRBJ2-7
d_gene: TRBD1
v_gene: TRBV6-5
abundance: .

CDR3aa: CASSPQGAVKTGYGYTF
CDR3nt: TGCGCCAGCAGCCCGCAGGGGGCCGTAAAAACTGGTTATGGCTACACCTTC
j_gene: TRBJ1-2
d_gene: TRBD1
v_gene: TRBV5-1
abundance: once

CDR3aa: CSVANSNQPQHF
CDR3nt: TGCAGCGTTGCTAATAGCAATCAGCCCCAGCATTTT
j_gene: TRBJ1-5
d_gene: .
v_gene: TRBV29-1
abundance: .

CDR3aa: CASISATRTGYGYTF
CDR3nt: TGTGCCAGCATCTCCGCGACCCGCACAGGTTATGGCTACACCTTC
j_gene: TRBJ1-2
d_gene: .
v_gene: TRBV28
abundance: .

CDR3aa: CASSLTRRGTEAFF
CDR3nt: TGTGCCAGCAGCTTGACAAGGAGGGGGACTGAAGCTTTCTTT
j_gene: TRBJ1-1
d_gene: .
v_gene: TRBV11-3
abundance: .

CDR3aa: CASSLGGQMLSTEAFF
CDR3nt: TGTGCCAGCAGCTTGGGGGGACAGATGTTGAGCACTGAAGCTTTCTTT
j_gene: TRBJ1-1
d_gene: TRBD1
v_gene: TRBV5-4
abundance: .

CDR3aa: CASCRGGGTDTQYF
CDR3nt: TGCGCCAGCTGCCGCGGGGGGGGCACAGATACGCAGTATTTT
j_gene: TRBJ2-3
d_gene: TRBD2
v_gene: TRBV5-1
abundance: .

CDR3aa: CASSSGGASGNTIYF
CDR3nt: TGTGCCAGCAGCTCCGGGGGTGCCTCTGGAAACACCATATATTTT
j_gene: TRBJ1-3
d_gene: .
v_gene: TRBV11-2
abundance: .

CDR3aa: CASSPDLENPLHF
CDR3nt: TGTGCCAGCTCACCAGACTTGGAAAACCCCCTCCACTTT
j_gene: TRBJ1-6
d_gene: .
v_gene: TRBV18
abundance: .

CDR3aa: CASTRGLLGEKLFF
CDR3nt: TGTGCCAGCACCCGTGGGCTGCTCGGTGAAAAACTGTTTTTT
j_gene: TRBJ1-4
d_gene: .
v_gene: TRBV5-8
abundance: .

CDR3aa: CASSYSAGEAFF
CDR3nt: TGTGCCAGCAGTTACTCGGCAGGGGAAGCTTTCTTT
j_gene: TRBJ1-1
d_gene: .
v_gene: TRBV6-5
abundance: .

CDR3aa: CASSLEGAHQPQHF
CDR3nt: TGTGCCAGCAGCTTAGAGGGGGCACATCAGCCCCAGCATTTT
j_gene: TRBJ1-5
d_gene: TRBD1
v_gene: TRBV7-6
abundance: .

CDR3aa: CASSDPGQRKLFF
CDR3nt: TGTGCCAGCAGCGATCCGGGACAGCGAAAACTGTTTTTT
j_gene: TRBJ1-4
d_gene: TRBD1
v_gene: TRBV28
abundance: .

CDR3aa: CASSLPGVAQPQHF
CDR3nt: TGTGCCAGCAGCTTACCGGGCGTTGCTCAGCCCCAGCATTTT
j_gene: TRBJ1-5
d_gene: .
v_gene: TRBV7-9
abundance: .

CDR3aa: CASSKIAGGGRTDTQYF
CDR3nt: TGTGCCAGCAGCAAAATAGCGGGAGGGGGTCGTACAGATACGCAGTATTTT
j_gene: TRBJ2-3
d_gene: TRBD2
v_gene: TRBV7-2
abundance: .

CDR3aa: CASRPGLNNQPQHF
CDR3nt: TGTGCCAGCAGGCCGGGACTCAACAATCAGCCCCAGCATTTT
j_gene: TRBJ1-5
d_gene: .
v_gene: TRBV6-5
abundance: .

CDR3aa: CASKWRDLSEQFF
CDR3nt: TGTGCCAGCAAGTGGCGGGACCTTAGTGAGCAGTTCTTC
j_gene: TRBJ2-1
d_gene: .
v_gene: TRBV28
abundance: .